What follows are 11 T cell receptor beta chains derived from one specimen sequenced in a study (dated by TCRdb to the mid-2010s). The receptor library was made with RT-PCR. The instrument was an Illumina MiSeq. The public reads were reanalyzed by TCRdb: fastp trimming at Q25, MiXCR alignment, in-frame beta chains only. Each entry is one CDR3 protein sequence, shown with its most common DNA and genes. The sample records about 700,000 distinct CDR3 sequences, about 14% of which are singletons. Jointly, the top ten make up roughly 3.9% of the sample. Sequenced material: memory CD4+ T cells from blood. The source is a female donor in good health, serving as a healthy control.

This clonotype appeared a single time. V is TRBV7-8 and J is TRBJ1-2, with unresolved D. V shed 5 bases and J shed 4 bases, with 11 bases lying between them. The germline gives CDR1 SGHVS, CDR2 FQNEAQ. This CDR3 has 13 residues. CDR3 loop: CASSPSPAYGYTF. The CDR3 DNA follows: TGTGCCAGCAGCCCTTCCCCGGCCTATGGCTACACCTTC. The full variable domain, its missing parts supplied by reference TRBV7-8 and TRBJ1-2, is GAGVSQSPRYKVAKRGQDVALRCDPISGHVSLFWYQQALGQGPEFLTYFQNEAQLDKSGLPSDRFFAERPEGSVSTLKIQRTQQEDSAVYLCASSPSPAYGYTFGSGTRLTVV.

The gene calls are TRBV10-3 and TRBJ2-7; D remains ambiguous. V lost 1 base and J 2 bases, leaving 3 bases between the germline ends. Germline CDR1 and CDR2: ENHRY and SYGVKD. This CDR3 is built from 12 residues. The CDR3 bases are TGTGCCATCAGTGAGTTGCCCTACGAGCAGTACTTC. It translates to CAISELPYEQYF.

This clonotype was recorded many times. One end of the junction does not line up with germline, which may come from a read error. V is TRBV12-3 or TRBV12-4 and J is TRBJ2-7; 9 nucleotides align to TRBD1. The CDR3 spans 11 residues. CDR3 nucleotide sequence: TGTGCCAGCAACCTTCCGCGGACAGGGGACTTC. This encodes CASNLPRTGDF.

This clonotype was detected many times. V usage is TRBV29-1 and J usage is TRBJ2-1; no clear D. The germline V gene encodes CDR1 SQVTM and CDR2 ANQGSEA. CDR3 size: 16 residues. Trimming left V 2 bases short and J 2 bases short, with 16 bases between. The CDR3 DNA sequence: TGCAGCGTTGAAAGGTTCGGCGGTGTCGCCTACAATGAGCAGTTCTTC. Its translation: CSVERFGGVAYNEQFF.

This rearrangement joins TRBV12-3 or TRBV12-4 to TRBJ2-1, with D tentatively TRBD1 (6 bases). CDR3 size: 15 residues. Deletions cut 3 bases from V and 8 bases from J, with 17 bases between. The CDR3 DNA reads TGTGCCAGCAGTTTGTCAGGGGTGGTCGGCGATGAGCAGTTCTTC. Amino acid sequence: CASSLSGVVGDEQFF.

This clonotype was detected a few times. This rearrangement joins TRBV24-1 to TRBJ1-2; no definite D call. From germline, CDR1 is KGHDR and CDR2 SFDVKD. The V end lost 3 bases, the J end lost 7 bases, and 11 bases lay between the germline ends. The CDR3 extends over 13 amino acids. The CDR3 protein is CATSDITDSGYTF. The CDR3 region has the DNA TGTGCCACCAGTGATATAACAGATTCTGGCTACACCTTC.

This clonotype appeared a single time. This sequence joins TRBV5-4 and TRBJ2-5; D is possibly TRBD1 or TRBD2 (6 bases each). Germline-derived CDR1 and CDR2 are SGHNT and YYREEE (reference sequence). The CDR3 loop spans 16 amino acids. Trimming took off 4 bases at V and 4 bases at J, with 20 bases between the two ends. The CDR3, as DNA: TGTGCCAGCAGCGGCAGTGGGGGGCGCCGGGGAGAGACCCAGTACTTC. It yields the protein CASSGSGGRRGETQYF.

The chain combines TRBV7-2 with TRBJ2-5, with 8 bases fitting TRBD1. The length of the CDR3 is 14 residues. V was pared by 1 base and J by 5 bases, with 3 bases of the junction left unmatched. CDR1 is SGHTA, CDR2 FQGNSA, per germline. As DNA, the CDR3 is TGTGCCAGCAGCTTAGGGGACAGGCGGGAGACCCAGTACTTC. The encoded protein is CASSLGDRRETQYF.

In regard to this clonotype: A much larger clonotype is one base distant, so this may be a read error. The rearrangement links TRBV20-1 to TRBJ1-6; 9 bases line up with TRBD1. The CDR3 covers 14 residues. Germline-derived CDR1 and CDR2 are DFQATT and SNEGSKA (reference sequence). Here the CDR3 reads CSAAGTGRESPFHF. As DNA, the CDR3 is TGCAGTGCTGCCGGGACAGGGAGAGAATCACCCTTCCACTTT.

The chain is built from TRBV18 and TRBJ2-7; D may match TRBD1 or TRBD2 (5 bases each). CDR3 length: 15 residues. The V gene's germline CDR1 is KGHSH and CDR2 LQKENI. V was pared by 2 bases and J by 5 bases, with 16 bases between. The CDR3 region is CASSPRMVGAHEQYF. In DNA, the CDR3 is TGTGCCAGCTCACCAAGGATGGTCGGGGCACACGAGCAGTACTTC.

This clonotype was observed at least ten times. The chain uses TRBV5-1 and TRBJ1-5; 9 bases map to TRBD1. CDR1 and CDR2 from the germline V gene are SGHRS and YFSETQ. The CDR3 is 15 amino acids. V was clipped by 3 bases and J by 0 bases; unmatched bases: 1. Written as DNA, the CDR3 is TGCGCCAGCAGCTGGACAGGGGATAGCAATCAGCCCCAGCATTTT. Its translation: CASSWTGDSNQPQHF.